This T cell receptor (beta chain) was sequenced in a study of regulatory T cells in long-lasting Graves disease. Across the study: Over-5-year antithyroid drug use with positive TSH receptor antibodies defined persistent Graves' disease in the study. General study points: Persistent disease was associated with favored TRBV28 usage and with favored use of TRBJ1-2 and TRBJ2-5.

CDR3-region Arm-PCR and iRepertoire HTBI primers produced the TCR beta libraries. TCRdb ran MiXCR on the multiplex PCR reads and lists one entry per CDR3 protein. This table holds around 460,000 distinct CDR3 sequences, approximately 22% found once. A note on this clonotype: Its antigen is undetermined. A single base separates this from a much larger clone, so it may be a read error. The CDR3 ends on some other residue instead of the conserved phenylalanine or tryptophan, so this is likely a read error.

CDR1 and CDR2 from the germline V gene are SNHLY and FYNNEI. The CDR3 totals 15 residues. The V gene end was trimmed by 5 bases and the J gene end by 2 bases; junction bases not matched to a gene: 7. The time point denotes: persistent/refractory GD, antithyroid drugs over 5 years with positive TRAb. Following extraction of RNA from PBMCs, that RNA was used to make the TCR library. The rearrangement links TRBV2 to TRBJ2-5; 8 positions match TRBD2. This TCR was recovered from a female donor with Graves disease. The sample here was peripheral blood mononuclear cells (PBMCs), taken when the disease was refractory, from a patient treated with antithyroid drugs. The DNA of the CDR3 is TGTGCCAGCAGTTCCCGGGCTAGCGGGCAAGAGACCCAGTACCTC. Translating it yields CASSSRASGQETQYL.